The rows below give T cell receptor beta chains drawn from one sample of a study of molecular identifiers for immune sequencing clone quantification. Via MiXCR, TCRdb re-called the PCR reads, giving one row per CDR3 protein. The table includes some 590,000 distinct CDR3 sequences, around 25% detected once. Source material: naive CD8+ T cells from blood, with Jurkat cell RNA spiked in. The receptors were gathered from a human donor in good health. Some libraries in this study had Jurkat cell RNA spiked in. The CDR3 runs from the conserved cysteine through the conserved F or W. A D gene is named only where the DNA matches it firmly. Rows give clone size only sometimes, using once, few, many, or a class for an expanded clone.

abundance	d_gene	v_gene	j_gene	CDR3nt	CDR3aa
-	TRBD1	TRBV19	TRBJ1-4	TGTTCCACCTCACGGGACAGCGCGTTAGTTGCAACTAATGAAAAACTGTTTTTT	CSTSRDSALVATNEKLFF
few	-	TRBV27	TRBJ1-1	TGTGCCAGCAGTTTTTTAATCCCCCAGGGCAGTACTGAAGCTTTCTTT	CASSFLIPQGSTEAFF
-	-	TRBV10-2	TRBJ1-6	TGCGCCAGCAGTGAACTATACAGTGTTAATTCACCCCTCCACTTT	CASSELYSVNSPLHF
-	-	TRBV28	TRBJ2-4	TGTGCCAGCAGTTTACTTGAGTATGGGGGAGAAAACATTCAGTACTTC	CASSLLEYGGENIQYF
-	-	TRBV30	TRBJ1-2	TGTGCTTTGGTAGGGGATGGCTACACCTTC	CALVGDGYTF
-	-	TRBV19	TRBJ1-4	TGTGCCAGTAGTATAGGTGATGAAAAACTGTTTTTT	CASSIGDEKLFF
many	TRBD1	TRBV4-3	TRBJ2-3	TGCGCCAGCAGCCAGGAAAGGACAGGGAGGCCAGATACGCAGTATTTT	CASSQERTGRPDTQYF
-	-	TRBV20-1	TRBJ1-6	TGCAGTGCTAGAGATGCTGAGGACAACCTTGGGAACTCACCCCTCCACTTT	CSARDAEDNLGNSPLHF
-	-	TRBV24-1	TRBJ1-5	TGTGCCACCAGTGATACGGGAGCGGATCAGCCCCAGCATTTT	CATSDTGADQPQHF
many	-	TRBV29-1	TRBJ2-7	TGCAGCGTTGGGGGGGGCGGCAGCTCCTACGAGCAGTACTTC	CSVGGGGSSYEQYF
many	TRBD2	TRBV4-1	TRBJ2-7	TGCGCCAGCAGCCAAGATGGGAGGGATCTGGGCGAGCAGTACTTC	CASSQDGRDLGEQYF
-	TRBD2	TRBV5-6	TRBJ2-1	TGTGCCAGCAGCTTGGTACTAGCGGGCCTTTACAATGAGCAGTTCTTC	CASSLVLAGLYNEQFF
many	-	TRBV27	TRBJ1-5	TGTGCCAGCAGTTTACTTGGGCAGAGCAATCAGCCCCAGCATTTT	CASSLLGQSNQPQHF
-	-	TRBV6-6	TRBJ1-1	TGTGCCAGCAGTTACGCACAAAACAGGAACATGAACACTGAAGCTTTCTTT	CASSYAQNRNMNTEAFF
many	TRBD1	TRBV2	TRBJ1-1	TGTGCCAGCAGTGCCTCCGGGACAGGGGTGGCTGAAGCTTTCTTT	CASSASGTGVAEAFF
-	-	TRBV7-9	TRBJ2-5	TGTGCCAGCAGCTCCAAGCCAGCCCAAGAGCCCCCGTCCTTC	CASSSKPAQEPPSF
many	-	TRBV27	TRBJ2-3	TGTGCCAGCATGGGAAGCGCAGATACGCAGTATTTT	CASMGSADTQYF
few	-	TRBV2	TRBJ2-5	TGTGCCAGCAGTGAATGGGTTGGGGAAGAGACCCAGTACTTC	CASSEWVGEETQYF
few	TRBD2	TRBV4-3	TRBJ2-1	TGCGCCAGCAGCCAAGAAGTCTCGGCGGGAGGTGGACAGTTCTTC	CASSQEVSAGGGQFF
-	TRBD1	TRBV19	TRBJ2-2	TGTGCCAGTAGTATAGGTTCCAGGGGGCACACCGGGGAGCTGTTTTTT	CASSIGSRGHTGELFF
-	-	TRBV6-5	TRBJ2-3	TGTGCCAGCACTCGCGGTCAAGGACCTGGCACAGATACGCAGTATTTT	CASTRGQGPGTDTQYF
many	-	TRBV12-3/TRBV12-4	TRBJ1-2	TGTGCCACCACCGGGTCATCCCGTGGCTACACCTTC	CATTGSSRGYTF
-	TRBD2	TRBV7-9	TRBJ2-1	TGTGCCAGCAGCTCGCTACTAAGCGGGAGACCCTACAATGAGCAGTTCTTC	CASSSLLSGRPYNEQFF
many	TRBD1	TRBV5-5	TRBJ1-1	TGTGCCAGCAGCTTGTATTTGGGGACAGGATTGAACACTGAAGCTTTCTTT	CASSLYLGTGLNTEAFF
few	-	TRBV19	TRBJ1-5	TGTGCCAGTAGCCCTACGGGGGCCAGTAGTCAGCCCCAGCATTTT	CASSPTGASSQPQHF
many	-	TRBV29-1	TRBJ2-1	TGCAGCGAAAGCGGGCCGAGCTCCTACAATGAGCAGTTCTTC	CSESGPSSYNEQFF
many	-	TRBV27	TRBJ1-5	TGTGCCAGCAGTTGGACTCCCAATCAGCCCCAGCATTTT	CASSWTPNQPQHF
-	TRBD1	TRBV19	TRBJ2-7	TGTGCCAGTAGTATTTCCCCCACAACAGGGGGCTACAAGCAGTACTTC	CASSISPTTGGYKQYF
-	-	TRBV9	TRBJ1-2	TGTGCCAGCACGGACGGCTATGGCTACACCTTC	CASTDGYGYTF
-	TRBD1	TRBV9	TRBJ2-7	TGTGCCAGCAGCGTAGAGGGACAGGGAATTTACGAGCAGTACTTC	CASSVEGQGIYEQYF
many	-	TRBV7-9	TRBJ2-5	TGTGCCAGCAGCCCGACTGGGGCTAACATAGGGACCCAGTACTTC	CASSPTGANIGTQYF
-	-	TRBV13	TRBJ2-7	TGTGCCAGCAGCCCGAGCAGTCAAATCGGTATCTCCGAGCAGTACTTC	CASSPSSQIGISEQYF
many	TRBD1	TRBV14	TRBJ1-1	TGTGCCAGCAGCCAAGTGGGCGGGACAGACACTGAAGCTTTCTTT	CASSQVGGTDTEAFF
many	TRBD1	TRBV12-3/TRBV12-4	TRBJ1-2	TGTGCCAGCAGTGCCACCGGGACAGGGTCTGGAGGCTACACCTTC	CASSATGTGSGGYTF
-	-	TRBV3-1	TRBJ1-2	TGTGCCAGCAGCCAAGATCGGTCAGCAGGAGTCTATGGCTACACCTTC	CASSQDRSAGVYGYTF
few	-	TRBV18	TRBJ2-1	TGTGCCAGCTCACCACCGTGGAAGGGATCGTTCTTC	CASSPPWKGSFF
few	TRBD1	TRBV24-1	TRBJ1-2	TGTGCCACCAGTGATGGGACAGTAGATGTCTATGGCTACACCTTC	CATSDGTVDVYGYTF
many	TRBD2	TRBV29-1	TRBJ2-2	TGCAGCGCCGGACTAGCGGGAGTTTACACCGGGGAGCTGTTTTTT	CSAGLAGVYTGELFF
-	-	TRBV12-5	TRBJ1-1	TGTGCTAGTGGTTTAATGGGCACTGAAGCTTTCTTT	CASGLMGTEAFF
-	TRBD1	TRBV19	TRBJ1-2	TGTGCCAGTAGACCTGCCGGAGACAGGGGGCTCGGCTACACCTTC	CASRPAGDRGLGYTF
few	-	TRBV28	TRBJ1-1	TGTGCCAGCAGTCCCGCCGCTGACTGGAGTACTGAAGCTTTCTTT	CASSPAADWSTEAFF
once	-	TRBV11-2	TRBJ2-7	TGTGCCGGCAGCTTAGGAGTTATAAACGGGGCCTACGAGCAGTACTTC	CAGSLGVINGAYEQYF